This T cell receptor (beta chain) was sequenced for a study of T-cell reconstitution after alpha-beta-depleted transplantation in children. Only a few counts were recorded for this clonotype. The antigen remains unidentified. Findings and limits, study-wide: By one year post-transplant, T-cell counts and diversity largely arose from T cells that were newly produced. It was surviving recipient T cells and thymic progenitors that gave some patients high TCRbeta diversity at day 60. Where alpha-beta T cells came from about two months after transplant was reportedly several hundred expanded graft clones.

Researchers prepared the TCRbeta library using unique molecular identifiers, the study reports. Via MiXCR, TCRdb re-called the PCR reads, giving one row per CDR3 protein. The sample holds approximately 800,000 distinct CDR3 sequences; under 20% are singletons and the top ten take roughly 5%. The CDR3 covers 13 residues. With V trimmed by 6 bases and J by 5 bases, 6 bases remained unmatched. Sequences were derived from PBMCs, mostly from graft donor cells, sampled 360 days after TCRalphabeta/CD19-depleted stem cell transplant. The sequence derives from a male patient between 10 and 17 years old who had a stem cell transplant for acute lymphoblastic leukemia, so the T cells may come from the graft donor. The chain combines TRBV12-3 or TRBV12-4 with TRBJ2-7; 8 nucleotides align to TRBD1. CDR3 protein: CASRKTGDNEQYF. The CDR3 DNA sequence: TGTGCCAGCAGGAAGACAGGGGACAACGAGCAGTACTTC.